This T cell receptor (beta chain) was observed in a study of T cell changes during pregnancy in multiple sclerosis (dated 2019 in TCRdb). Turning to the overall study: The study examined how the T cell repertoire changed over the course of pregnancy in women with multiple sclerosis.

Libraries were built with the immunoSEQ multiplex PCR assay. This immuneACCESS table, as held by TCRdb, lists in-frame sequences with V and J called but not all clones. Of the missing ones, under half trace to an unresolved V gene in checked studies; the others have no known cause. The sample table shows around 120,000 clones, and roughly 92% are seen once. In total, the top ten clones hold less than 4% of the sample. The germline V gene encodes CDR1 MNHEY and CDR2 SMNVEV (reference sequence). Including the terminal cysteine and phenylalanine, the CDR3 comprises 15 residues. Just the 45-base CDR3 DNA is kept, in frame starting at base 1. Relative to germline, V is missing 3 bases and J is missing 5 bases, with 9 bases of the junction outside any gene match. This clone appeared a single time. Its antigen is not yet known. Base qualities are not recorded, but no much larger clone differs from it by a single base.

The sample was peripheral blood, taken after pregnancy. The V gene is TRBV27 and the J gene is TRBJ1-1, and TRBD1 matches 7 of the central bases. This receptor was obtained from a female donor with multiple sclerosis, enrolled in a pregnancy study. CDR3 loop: CASSFSPTGMTEAFF. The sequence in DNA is TGTGCCAGCAGTTTTTCCCCGACAGGGATGACTGAAGCTTTCTTT.